The clone carrying this T cell receptor (beta chain) has more than one count but fewer than ten. Its antigen is not known. It was one heparinised blood draw, averaging about 116 mL, that each donor gave. Cells sorted by CD45RO/CCR7/CD25/CD127/CD95/CD27 comprised CD4+ naive, central memory, regulatory and stem cell-like memory cells. This sample is part of a study of beta chain features in type 1 diabetes. Whole-study context: Healthy donors and patients showed comparable age, gender and cell yields. Notes on the study in general: For patients and controls alike, PCR might favor shorter templates to the same degree.

Sequenced material consisted of expressed TCRB transcripts (all of the isolated RNA was reverse transcribed). Sequencing used immunoSEQ multiplex PCR; TCRdb keeps in-frame clones, though not all of them. The data show more than 150,000 clones, 13% seen once. Trimming stripped 7 bases from V and 3 bases from J, with 9 bases between. Germline loops: CDR1 DFQATT, CDR2 SNEGSKA (reference sequence). The CDR3 consists of 11 residues. The sequence came from a woman aged 18 to 35 in good health. Sequenced material: central memory CD4+ T cells from blood. The chain joins TRBV20-1 to TRBJ1-2; D not resolved. The CDR3 here is CSGEGDYGYTF. The DNA for the CDR3 is TGCAGTGGGGAGGGCGACTATGGCTACACCTTC.